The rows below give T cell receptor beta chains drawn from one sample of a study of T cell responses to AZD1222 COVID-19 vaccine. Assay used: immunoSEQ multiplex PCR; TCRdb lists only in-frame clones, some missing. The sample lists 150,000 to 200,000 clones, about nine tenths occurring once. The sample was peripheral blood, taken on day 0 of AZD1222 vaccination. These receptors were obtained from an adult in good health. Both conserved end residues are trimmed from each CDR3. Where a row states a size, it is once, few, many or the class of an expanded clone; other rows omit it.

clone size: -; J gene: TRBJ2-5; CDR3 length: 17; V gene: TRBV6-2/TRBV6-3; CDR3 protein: ASSPTGTSGGLGQETQY
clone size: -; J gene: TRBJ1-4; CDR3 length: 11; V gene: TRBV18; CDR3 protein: ASSAQVGEKLF
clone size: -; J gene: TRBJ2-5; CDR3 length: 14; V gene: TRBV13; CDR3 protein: ASSLRGTSGSETQY
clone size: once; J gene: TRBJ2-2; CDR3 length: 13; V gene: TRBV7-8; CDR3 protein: ASSPDRGKAGELF
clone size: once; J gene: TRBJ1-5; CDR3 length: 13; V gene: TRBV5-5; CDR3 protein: ASSLGAGLNQPQH
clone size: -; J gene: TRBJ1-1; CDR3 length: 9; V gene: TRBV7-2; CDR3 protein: ASSPYTEAF
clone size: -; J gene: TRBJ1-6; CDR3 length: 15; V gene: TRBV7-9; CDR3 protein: ASSLAAGSSYNSPLH
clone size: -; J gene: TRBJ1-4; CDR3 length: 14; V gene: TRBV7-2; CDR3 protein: ASSLVRGRPNEKLF
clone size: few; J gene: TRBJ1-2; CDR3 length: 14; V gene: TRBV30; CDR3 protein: AWSIVAGLANYGYT
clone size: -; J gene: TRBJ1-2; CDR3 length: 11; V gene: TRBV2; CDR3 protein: ASSEQQTDGYT
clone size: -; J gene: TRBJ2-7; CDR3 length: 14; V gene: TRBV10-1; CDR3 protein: ASIKTRRPHHYEQY